This T cell receptor (beta chain) was retrieved from a study of blood T cell repertoires in COVID-19. Libraries were prepared by immunoSEQ multiplex PCR; TCRdb keeps only in-frame clonotypes and omits some of them. The sample lists approximately 290,000 clones; approximately 86% were seen once. The CDR3 is 15 residues long. Looked up from germline, CDR1 is SGHDT and CDR2 is YYEEEE. The ends lost 0 bases at V and 7 bases at J; junction bases unmatched: 8. The sequencing input was peripheral blood. This receptor was identified in a human donor with COVID-19, enrolled during active disease. The donor label of this sample is uncertain. V and J are TRBV5-6 and TRBJ1-2; TRBD1 matches at 8 bases. The CDR3 loop reads CASSLGQQGVGGYTF. CDR3 sequence (DNA): TGTGCCAGCAGCTTGGGTCAACAGGGGGTAGGTGGCTACACCTTC.